Listed below are T cell receptor beta chains from one sample, sequenced in a study of blood T cell repertoires in COVID-19. Produced via immunoSEQ multiplex PCR; TCRdb's table is partial and in-frame only. The sample consists of 170,000 or so clones, around 73% of them appearing once. Sequences were obtained from PBMCs or T cells enriched from blood (not recorded which). The receptor set was obtained from a woman between 45 and 65 years old who had recovered from COVID-19. The CDR3 runs from the conserved cysteine through the conserved F or W. The D gene is left open where the match is weak. Expanded clones are given a class, and other clones once, few, many or no size at all.

CDR3 DNA: TGTGCCAGCAGCCAACAGGGGGTGAAAGAAGCTTTCTTT
CDR3 protein: CASSQQGVKEAFF
V gene: TRBV3-1/TRBV3-2
J gene: TRBJ1-1
clone size: NA
D gene: TRBD1

CDR3 DNA: TGTGCCAGCAGCTTGACAGTGAACACTGAAGCTTTCTTT
CDR3 protein: CASSLTVNTEAFF
V gene: TRBV12-3/TRBV12-4
J gene: TRBJ1-1
clone size: NA
D gene: NA

CDR3 DNA: TGTGCCAGCAGCCCCGGGACAGGGGGAGGGCCCCAGCATTTT
CDR3 protein: CASSPGTGGGPQHF
V gene: TRBV7-9
J gene: TRBJ1-5
clone size: few
D gene: TRBD1

CDR3 DNA: TGTGCCACCCGGACAACCAATTCACCCCTCCACTTT
CDR3 protein: CATRTTNSPLHF
V gene: TRBV6-5
J gene: TRBJ1-6
clone size: NA
D gene: NA

CDR3 DNA: TGTGCCAGCAGTGCGACTAGCGGCACAGATACGCAGTATTTT
CDR3 protein: CASSATSGTDTQYF
V gene: TRBV6-4
J gene: TRBJ2-3
clone size: NA
D gene: TRBD2

CDR3 DNA: TGTGCCAGCAGACAGGGTAGCACAGATACGCAGTATTTT
CDR3 protein: CASRQGSTDTQYF
V gene: TRBV6-5
J gene: TRBJ2-3
clone size: NA
D gene: NA

CDR3 DNA: TGTGCCAGCAGTGAAGCCTCCGGGACAGGGGTTCATGGCTACACCTTC
CDR3 protein: CASSEASGTGVHGYTF
V gene: TRBV28
J gene: TRBJ1-2
clone size: NA
D gene: TRBD1

CDR3 DNA: TGTGCCAGCAGCCAAGGCCAGGGGGCTTATGGGGCCAACGTCCTGACTTTC
CDR3 protein: CASSQGQGAYGANVLTF
V gene: TRBV14
J gene: TRBJ2-6
clone size: NA
D gene: TRBD1

CDR3 DNA: TGTGCCAGCAAAGAGTACACTGAAGCTTTCTTT
CDR3 protein: CASKEYTEAFF
V gene: TRBV6-5
J gene: TRBJ1-1
clone size: NA
D gene: NA

CDR3 DNA: TGTGCCGGTACTACAGGGTGGGCTGGGGCCAACGTCCTGACTTTC
CDR3 protein: CAGTTGWAGANVLTF
V gene: TRBV2
J gene: TRBJ2-6
clone size: NA
D gene: NA

CDR3 DNA: TGTGCCAGCAGCTTCCCGGGACAGGGTTACGAGCAGTACTTC
CDR3 protein: CASSFPGQGYEQYF
V gene: TRBV5-4
J gene: TRBJ2-7
clone size: NA
D gene: TRBD1

CDR3 DNA: TGTGCCAGCAGTGGGCGGGGACTAGATGATGAGCAGTTCTTC
CDR3 protein: CASSGRGLDDEQFF
V gene: TRBV2
J gene: TRBJ2-1
clone size: NA
D gene: TRBD2

CDR3 DNA: TGTGCCAGCAGCTTGGGACTAGCGGCCGTGTATGAGCAGTACTTC
CDR3 protein: CASSLGLAAVYEQYF
V gene: TRBV5-8
J gene: TRBJ2-7
clone size: NA
D gene: TRBD2

CDR3 DNA: TGTGCCAGCAGTTCCGCCCGAGGGGGGGAAATAAAGGACACTGAAGCTTTCTTT
CDR3 protein: CASSSARGGEIKDTEAFF
V gene: TRBV28
J gene: TRBJ1-1
clone size: NA
D gene: NA

CDR3 DNA: TGTGCCAGCAGCGTAGCCCCCGACAGGACGGAAAAACTGTTTTTT
CDR3 protein: CASSVAPDRTEKLFF
V gene: TRBV9
J gene: TRBJ1-4
clone size: NA
D gene: NA

CDR3 DNA: TGTGCCAGCAGCTTAACGGGGAACACCGGGGAGCTGTTTTTT
CDR3 protein: CASSLTGNTGELFF
V gene: TRBV7-9
J gene: TRBJ2-2
clone size: few
D gene: NA

CDR3 DNA: TGTGCCAGCGGAACAGGGCTAGTATCCTGGAACACCATATATTTT
CDR3 protein: CASGTGLVSWNTIYF
V gene: TRBV14
J gene: TRBJ1-3
clone size: NA
D gene: NA

CDR3 DNA: TGTGCCAGCTCACCGGGACTTCGCAATGAGCAGTTCTTC
CDR3 protein: CASSPGLRNEQFF
V gene: TRBV18
J gene: TRBJ2-1
clone size: NA
D gene: NA

CDR3 DNA: TGTGCCAGCAGTAGCGGGAGGGCCCAAGAGACCCAGTACTTC
CDR3 protein: CASSSGRAQETQYF
V gene: TRBV7-2
J gene: TRBJ2-5
clone size: NA
D gene: TRBD2

CDR3 DNA: TGTGCCAGCAGCCGCGCAGGGCTCCCCACTGAAGCTTTCTTT
CDR3 protein: CASSRAGLPTEAFF
V gene: TRBV3-1/TRBV3-2
J gene: TRBJ1-1
clone size: NA
D gene: NA

CDR3 DNA: TGTGCCTGGAGTGTACCCGGGAGAAGCTACGAGCAGTACTTC
CDR3 protein: CAWSVPGRSYEQYF
V gene: TRBV30
J gene: TRBJ2-7
clone size: NA
D gene: NA

CDR3 DNA: TGTGCCAGCAGTCCCGCGGGGGGCGGGAGGGGGTACGAGCAGTACTTC
CDR3 protein: CASSPAGGGRGYEQYF
V gene: TRBV27
J gene: TRBJ2-7
clone size: once
D gene: TRBD2

CDR3 DNA: TGTGCCAGCAGTTTGACGACAGCGAAGAACACTGAAGCTTTCTTT
CDR3 protein: CASSLTTAKNTEAFF
V gene: TRBV27
J gene: TRBJ1-1
clone size: many
D gene: NA

CDR3 DNA: TGTGCCAGCAGTTACCAGTCAGGGGTCACCTACGAGCAGTACTTC
CDR3 protein: CASSYQSGVTYEQYF
V gene: TRBV6-5
J gene: TRBJ2-7
clone size: NA
D gene: NA

CDR3 DNA: TGTGCCAGCAGCGAGGGACAGGCCTACGAGCAGTACTTC
CDR3 protein: CASSEGQAYEQYF
V gene: TRBV7-3
J gene: TRBJ2-7
clone size: NA
D gene: TRBD1

CDR3 DNA: TGCAGTGCTAGTCCGTCAGGTCACTATGGCTACACCTTC
CDR3 protein: CSASPSGHYGYTF
V gene: TRBV20-1
J gene: TRBJ1-2
clone size: NA
D gene: NA